The 18 T cell receptor beta chains listed next were all sequenced from one sample in a study of OX40 agonist ivuxolimab in advanced cancers. Only in-frame clones appear in the TCRdb table, and some are missing; sequencing was by immunoSEQ multiplex PCR. The data show roughly 17,000 clones, around nine tenths seen once. The material sequenced was CD4+ or CD8+ T cells sorted from blood, taken in a trial of the OX40 agonist ivuxolimab. The receptors come from an adult with an advanced solid tumor such as melanoma, head and neck, liver or kidney cancer.

CDR3 sequence (DNA): TGTGCCAGCAGCCAAGACTGGCAGGGGCTCGTCGAGCAGTACTTC. As protein: CASSQDWQGLVEQYF. The chain joins TRBV4-2 to TRBJ2-7; TRBD1 is a possible D gene (6 bases). V was trimmed by 0 bases and J by 6 bases, leaving 15 bases between them. This CDR3 comprises 15 residues. Germline lookup yields CDR1 LGHNA and CDR2 YNFKEQ.

This clone was seen only a few times. The chain employs TRBV6-5 and TRBJ2-5; unclear D gene. There are 15 residues in the CDR3. CDR1 is MNHEY, CDR2 SVGAGI, per germline. Trimming took 0 bases from V and 2 from J, leaving 10 bases between them. CDR3 nucleotides: TGTGCCAGCAGTTACTCGATTGGCCAGCAAGAGACCCAGTACTTC. It translates to CASSYSIGQQETQYF.

The chain has TRBV10-3 and TRBJ2-7; D uncertain. Germline-derived CDR1 and CDR2 are ENHRY and SYGVKD. Trimming took 10 bases from V and 5 from J, leaving 15 bases between them. This CDR3 region has 12 residues. In DNA, the CDR3 is TGTGCCACCCGCAGTTCTCTCGACGAGCAGTACTTC. This codes for CATRSSLDEQYF.

J is TRBJ2-3 and V is TRBV27; 7 bases map to TRBD2. The CDR3 is 13 amino acids. The germline V gene encodes CDR1 MNHEY and CDR2 SMNVEV (reference sequence). V shed 8 bases and J 2 bases; nucleotides not matched to a gene: 4. The CDR3 loop is CASWDYSTDTQYF. CDR3 coding DNA: TGTGCCAGCTGGGACTACTCCACAGATACGCAGTATTTT.

The chain has TRBV30 and TRBJ2-5; 8 nucleotides align to TRBD2. The DNA end is a closer match to TRBJ2-7, so the J assignment may be wrong. This CDR3 has 13 amino acids. The germline V gene has CDR1 GTSNPN and CDR2 SVGIG (reference sequence). The CDR3 nucleotides read TGTGCCTGGGCCCGGGGGGGACCCTACGAGCAGTACTTC. Translation: CAWARGGPYEQYF.

CDR3 amino acids: CSVADRDNQPQHF. In DNA, the CDR3 is TGCAGCGTGGCCGACAGAGACAATCAGCCCCAGCATTTT. The chain has TRBV29-1 and TRBJ1-5; D may be TRBD1 (5 bases). This CDR3 has 13 residues. CDR1 is SQVTM and CDR2 is ANQGSEA in the germline V gene. V was trimmed by 6 bases and J by 3 bases, leaving 12 bases between them. The entire variable domain, with the rest obtained from reference TRBV29-1 and TRBJ1-5, is as follows: SAVISQKPSRDICQRGTSLTIQCQVDSQVTMMFWYRQQPGQSLTLIATANQGSEATYESGFVIDKFPISRPNLTFSTLTVSNMSPEDSSIYLCSVADRDNQPQHFGDGTRLSIL.

The chain recombines TRBV7-2 with TRBJ1-2, with D perhaps matching TRBD1 (5 bases). Germline V gene sequence: CDR1 SGHTA, CDR2 FQGNSA. V shed 1 base and J shed 3 bases, with 12 bases lying between them. The CDR3 is 15 amino acids. CDR3 protein: CASSLERGPYYGYTF. The CDR3 DNA reads TGTGCCAGCAGCTTAGAGAGGGGCCCCTACTATGGCTACACCTTC.

The J gene is TRBJ2-7, the V gene TRBV27; TRBD1 or TRBD2 may be the D gene (5 bases each). With 7 bases removed from V and 0 bases from J, the gap between germline ends came to 13 bases. This CDR3 region has 14 residues. Germline loops: CDR1 MNHEY, CDR2 SMNVEV (reference sequence). CDR3 nucleotides: TGTGCCAGCAACCCCGGGGCGCTCTCCTACGAGCAGTACTTC. Protein: CASNPGALSYEQYF.

J is TRBJ2-5 and V is TRBV11-2; no clear D gene. CDR1 is SGHAT and CDR2 is FQNNGV in the germline V gene. CDR3 length: 13 residues. V lost 5 bases, J lost 2 bases, and 9 bases lay in between. The CDR3 reads CASSPTPQETQYF. The CDR3 DNA is TGTGCCAGCAGCCCGACGCCTCAAGAGACCCAGTACTTC. The full variable domain, completed using reference TRBV11-2 and TRBJ2-5, is EAGVAQSPRYKIIEKRQSVAFWCNPISGHATLYWYQQILGQGPKLLIQFQNNGVVDDSQLPKDRFSAERLKGVDSTLKIQPAKLEDSAVYLCASSPTPQETQYFGPGTRLLVL.

A few counts support this clone. The rearrangement links TRBV2 to TRBJ1-2; possibly TRBD1 for D (5 bases). The length of the CDR3 is 17 residues. CDR1 SNHLY and CDR2 FYNNEI come from the germline V gene. V was cut by 9 bases and J by 4 bases, with 27 bases left in between. This CDR3 reads CASSDSEMGPSSYGYTF. In DNA, the CDR3 is TGTGCCAGTTCCGACTCGGAGATGGGACCGTCGAGCTATGGCTACACCTTC.

J is TRBJ1-6 and V is TRBV7-6; tentative D call: TRBD1 (5 bases). The length of the CDR3 is 15 residues. V shed 5 bases and J shed 0 bases, with 8 bases lying between them. Germline assignment: CDR1 SGHVS and CDR2 FNYEAQ. CDR3 amino acids: CASSQGDSYNSPLHF. Here the CDR3 DNA reads TGTGCCAGCAGCCAAGGGGACTCCTATAATTCACCCCTCCACTTT.

The chain uses TRBV28 and TRBJ2-1; 10 bases are a match to TRBD1. Germline values: CDR1 MDHEN, CDR2 SYDVKM. CDR3 length: 15 amino acids. With 5 bases clipped from V and 2 bases from J, the junction kept 3 bases outside the gene matches. The CDR3 loop is CASSPDRGPYNEQFF. The CDR3 region has the DNA TGTGCCAGCAGTCCCGACAGGGGGCCCTACAATGAGCAGTTCTTC. The full variable domain, completed using reference TRBV28 and TRBJ2-1, is DVKVTQSSRYLVKRTGEKVFLECVQDMDHENMFWYRQDPGLGLRLIYFSYDVKMKEKGDIPEGYSVSREKKERFSLILESASTNQTSMYLCASSPDRGPYNEQFFGPGTRLTVL.

This chain joins TRBV28 and TRBJ2-7; no firm D call. The CDR3 contains 16 residues. Germline CDR1 is MDHEN and CDR2 is SYDVKM. Trimming shortened V by 6 bases and J by 2 bases, and 20 bases separated the two germline ends. CDR3: CASSHPKKGRAYEQYF. The CDR3 DNA follows: TGTGCCAGCAGCCACCCCAAAAAGGGAAGAGCCTACGAGCAGTACTTC.

Written as DNA, the CDR3 is TGTGCCAGCAGTGAAGGCACACGAGCGAACACTGAAGCTTTCTTT. Translating it yields CASSEGTRANTEAFF. V is TRBV6-1 and J is TRBJ1-1; D is unresolved. The V end lost 1 base, the J end lost 1 base, and 10 bases lay between the germline ends. Germline V lookup: CDR1 MNHNS, CDR2 SASEGT. The CDR3 length is 15 residues.

This chain connects TRBV11-2 to TRBJ1-1; no clear D gene. CDR1 is SGHAT, CDR2 FQNNGV, per germline. The CDR3 loop spans 14 amino acids. Deletions cut 4 bases from V and 4 bases from J, with 13 bases between. The CDR3 sequence: CASSSGQPTTEAFF. The CDR3 DNA reads as TGTGCCAGCAGCTCTGGGCAGCCTACCACTGAAGCTTTCTTT.

The chain links TRBV7-2 to TRBJ2-7; 13 nucleotides line up with TRBD2. Germline V gives CDR1 SGHTA, CDR2 FQGNSA. The CDR3 contains 16 residues. The trim removed 5 bases at V and 0 bases at J, leaving 4 bases unmatched. CDR3 protein: CASSLGLAGFSYEQYF. For the CDR3, the DNA is TGTGCCAGCAGCCTGGGACTAGCGGGATTCTCCTACGAGCAGTACTTC.

In the case of this clone: Mismatch with germline at one junction end may stem from a read error. The chain links TRBV7-9 to TRBJ2-1; the match to TRBD2 covers 11 bases. The CDR3 is 15 residues long. Germline CDR1 and CDR2: SEHNR and FQNEAQ (reference sequence). The CDR3, as DNA: TGTGCCGGCAGCCCCGGGACTAGCGGTAACAATGAGCAGTTCTTC. It is translated as CAGSPGTSGNNEQFF.

The chain recombines TRBV10-3 with TRBJ2-1; D may be TRBD2 (6 bases). The germline V gene has CDR1 ENHRY and CDR2 SYGVKD. The germline V and J ends were trimmed by 4 bases and 6 bases, with 10 bases remaining between them. This CDR3 is built from 13 residues. CDR3 bases: TGTGCCATCAGTGGGGGTAGCGGCAATGAGCAGTTCTTC. Its protein product is CAISGGSGNEQFF.